What follows describes a single TCR beta chain. The antigen remains unidentified. One junction end disagrees with the germline gene, perhaps due to a read error. This record comes from a study of blood T cells in healthy people across ages. General observations from the study: Long-lived and aged donors differed, with more naive CD4+ cells and higher diversity in the long-lived.

The second PCR ran about 7 to 12 cycles with a sample-barcoded 5' primer and J-beta primers. Every single cDNA molecule received a tag from a template-switch adaptor with 12 random nucleotides. A single record per CDR3 protein comes from TCRdb applying MiXCR to the 5' RACE reads. The table has around 900,000 distinct CDR3 sequences, around 30% seen once. There are 16 residues in the CDR3. Germline values: CDR1 LGHNA, CDR2 YSLEER. The source of this sequence is a woman aged 80 or over in good health. V gene TRBV4-3 combines with J gene TRBJ2-7; unclear D gene. The sequencing sample was made of blood. In DNA, the CDR3 is TGCGCCTGCAGCCAAGACTTCGCAGGTACGCCCTACGAGCAGTACTTC. Translation: CACSQDFAGTPYEQYF.